Given below is one T cell receptor (beta chain) in context. The data originate from a study of cytomegalovirus exposure and HLA in healthy donors. Trimming left V 4 bases short and J 2 bases short, with 6 bases between. The CDR3 loop spans 12 amino acids. Germline V gives CDR1 SGHRS, CDR2 YFSETQ. PCR primers comprised 60 Vbeta and 13 Jbeta primers. This table comes from immunoSEQ multiplex PCR, and its TCRdb copy is limited to in-frame clones, with some not included. The data show about 130,000 clones, with around 73% seen just once and about 1.5% held by the top ten. The specimen was PBMCs. J is TRBJ2-5 and V is TRBV5-1; TRBD1 is a possible D gene (5 bases). The TCR comes from a female donor in good health and CMV-seronegative. CDR3 residues: CASSRQQETQYF. The CDR3 DNA reads as TGCGCCAGCAGCCGACAGCAAGAGACCCAGTACTTC.